Listed below are T cell receptor beta chains from one sample, sequenced in a study of cytomegalovirus exposure and HLA in healthy donors. TCRdb's copy holds only in-frame clones and misses some; the assay was immunoSEQ multiplex PCR. The sample holds some 180,000 clones; 80% to 85% are singletons and the top ten take approximately 1.5%. The sequenced material came from PBMCs. Every receptor here comes from a woman younger than 35 in good health and CMV-seronegative. Both conserved end residues are part of each CDR3. Each record gives: V gene, clone size, J gene, D gene, CDR3 protein, CDR3 DNA. D genes are given only for firm matches. Rows give clone size only sometimes, using once, few, many, or a class for an expanded clone.

v_call: TRBV27; clone_size: -; j_call: TRBJ1-1; d_call: -; cdr3_aa: CASMYEGRMNTEAFF; cdr3_nt: TGTGCCAGCATGTATGAGGGGAGGATGAACACTGAAGCTTTCTTT
v_call: TRBV5-6; clone_size: -; j_call: TRBJ2-1; d_call: TRBD2; cdr3_aa: CASSGTIISSSYNEQFF; cdr3_nt: TGTGCCAGCAGCGGGACTATCATCTCAAGCTCCTACAATGAGCAGTTCTTC
v_call: TRBV9; clone_size: -; j_call: TRBJ2-1; d_call: TRBD2; cdr3_aa: CASSVESSGSYYNEQFF; cdr3_nt: TGTGCCAGCAGCGTAGAGTCTAGCGGGAGTTACTACAATGAGCAGTTCTTC
v_call: TRBV9; clone_size: -; j_call: TRBJ2-3; d_call: -; cdr3_aa: CASSSSAAGTDTQYF; cdr3_nt: TGTGCCAGCAGCTCGAGTGCGGCAGGCACAGATACGCAGTATTTT
v_call: TRBV28; clone_size: -; j_call: TRBJ2-2; d_call: -; cdr3_aa: CASSFRGASGELFF; cdr3_nt: TGTGCCAGCAGTTTCCGTGGGGCAAGCGGGGAGCTGTTTTTT
v_call: TRBV6-5; clone_size: -; j_call: TRBJ2-3; d_call: TRBD1; cdr3_aa: CASSIRQGDTDTQYF; cdr3_nt: TGTGCCAGCAGCATCCGACAGGGTGACACAGATACGCAGTATTTT
v_call: TRBV6-5; clone_size: few; j_call: TRBJ1-1; d_call: -; cdr3_aa: CASSLQVNTEAFF; cdr3_nt: TGTGCCAGCAGTCTACAGGTGAACACTGAAGCTTTCTTT
v_call: TRBV19; clone_size: once; j_call: TRBJ2-7; d_call: TRBD1; cdr3_aa: CARDGDSGEQYF; cdr3_nt: TGTGCCAGAGACGGGGACAGTGGCGAGCAGTACTTC
v_call: TRBV7-2; clone_size: -; j_call: TRBJ2-3; d_call: -; cdr3_aa: CASSTLGVTDTQYF; cdr3_nt: TGTGCCAGCAGCACTCTAGGGGTCACAGATACGCAGTATTTT
v_call: TRBV7-8; clone_size: -; j_call: TRBJ1-1; d_call: -; cdr3_aa: CASSLDTGGAWAFF; cdr3_nt: TGTGCCAGCAGCTTAGACACCGGGGGGGCATGGGCTTTCTTT
v_call: TRBV5-4; clone_size: few; j_call: TRBJ1-1; d_call: -; cdr3_aa: CARGDTRTTEAFF; cdr3_nt: TGTGCCAGGGGGGACACGAGGACCACTGAAGCTTTCTTT
v_call: TRBV4-3; clone_size: -; j_call: TRBJ1-3; d_call: TRBD1; cdr3_aa: CASSQRDSSGNTIYF; cdr3_nt: TGCGCCAGCAGCCAGCGGGACAGCTCTGGAAACACCATATATTTT
v_call: TRBV19; clone_size: -; j_call: TRBJ1-1; d_call: TRBD1; cdr3_aa: CASFTGGWTEAFF; cdr3_nt: TGTGCCAGTTTTACAGGGGGTTGGACTGAAGCTTTCTTT
v_call: TRBV7-8; clone_size: -; j_call: TRBJ1-6; d_call: -; cdr3_aa: CASSLNSESYNSPLHF; cdr3_nt: TGTGCCAGCAGCTTAAATTCAGAATCCTATAATTCACCCCTCCACTTT
v_call: TRBV27; clone_size: -; j_call: TRBJ2-7; d_call: TRBD1; cdr3_aa: CASSPETGLISYEQYF; cdr3_nt: TGTGCCAGCAGCCCCGAGACAGGGTTGATCTCCTACGAGCAGTACTTC
v_call: TRBV11-2; clone_size: -; j_call: TRBJ2-3; d_call: -; cdr3_aa: CASRETSTDTQYF; cdr3_nt: TGTGCCAGCAGGGAGACTAGCACAGATACGCAGTATTTT
v_call: TRBV25-1; clone_size: -; j_call: TRBJ2-7; d_call: TRBD1; cdr3_aa: CASSAFSQGAYEQYF; cdr3_nt: TGTGCCAGCAGTGCCTTTTCCCAGGGGGCCTACGAGCAGTACTTC
v_call: TRBV25-1; clone_size: -; j_call: TRBJ1-3; d_call: -; cdr3_aa: CASSEFRVQGGSGNTIYF; cdr3_nt: TGTGCCAGCAGTGAATTCAGAGTGCAGGGAGGATCTGGAAACACCATATATTTT
v_call: TRBV7-9; clone_size: -; j_call: TRBJ2-7; d_call: -; cdr3_aa: CASSPQALYEQYF; cdr3_nt: TGTGCCAGCAGCCCGCAGGCCCTCTACGAGCAGTACTTC
v_call: TRBV4-1; clone_size: few; j_call: TRBJ2-2; d_call: -; cdr3_aa: CASSPLVVTGELFF; cdr3_nt: TGCGCCAGCAGCCCCCTGGTAGTTACCGGGGAGCTGTTTTTT
v_call: TRBV10-2; clone_size: -; j_call: TRBJ2-5; d_call: TRBD1; cdr3_aa: CASTGGEETQYF; cdr3_nt: TGCGCCAGCACAGGGGGCGAAGAGACCCAGTACTTC
v_call: TRBV7-9; clone_size: -; j_call: TRBJ1-3; d_call: TRBD1; cdr3_aa: CSSSHLENRGRRNTIYF; cdr3_nt: TGTTCCAGCAGCCATTTAGAGAACAGGGGTCGACGAAACACCATATATTTT
v_call: TRBV4-1; clone_size: -; j_call: TRBJ1-5; d_call: TRBD1; cdr3_aa: CASSHPLRGQGTYSNQPQHF; cdr3_nt: TGCGCCAGCAGCCACCCACTCCGGGGACAGGGGACATATAGCAATCAGCCCCAGCATTTT
v_call: TRBV5-1; clone_size: -; j_call: TRBJ2-5; d_call: TRBD2; cdr3_aa: CASSLVGAGVVQTQYF; cdr3_nt: TGCGCCAGCAGTTTGGTTGGAGCGGGAGTCGTACAGACCCAGTACTTC
v_call: TRBV4-2; clone_size: -; j_call: TRBJ2-1; d_call: -; cdr3_aa: CASSWREVGNEQFF; cdr3_nt: TGTGCCAGCAGCTGGAGGGAGGTTGGCAATGAGCAGTTCTTC
v_call: TRBV4-1; clone_size: -; j_call: TRBJ1-5; d_call: -; cdr3_aa: CASSQETRMSQPQHF; cdr3_nt: TGCGCCAGCAGCCAAGAAACCAGGATGAGTCAGCCCCAGCATTTT
v_call: TRBV7-9; clone_size: -; j_call: TRBJ1-5; d_call: -; cdr3_aa: CASSLFQGANQPQHF; cdr3_nt: TGTGCCAGCAGCTTGTTCCAGGGTGCCAATCAGCCCCAGCATTTT
v_call: TRBV6-6; clone_size: once; j_call: TRBJ1-2; d_call: -; cdr3_aa: CASTAQESYGYTF; cdr3_nt: TGTGCCAGCACTGCCCAAGAGTCTTATGGCTACACCTTC
v_call: TRBV28; clone_size: -; j_call: TRBJ2-7; d_call: TRBD2; cdr3_aa: CASSLTLSGGDYEQYF; cdr3_nt: TGTGCCAGCAGTTTAACCCTTAGCGGGGGGGACTACGAGCAGTACTTC
v_call: TRBV7-9; clone_size: -; j_call: TRBJ2-7; d_call: TRBD2; cdr3_aa: CASSPTQGGARYEQYF; cdr3_nt: TGTGCCAGCAGCCCTACCCAGGGAGGGGCGCGGTACGAGCAGTACTTC
v_call: TRBV28; clone_size: -; j_call: TRBJ2-7; d_call: TRBD1; cdr3_aa: CASSLVSPGQGYEQYF; cdr3_nt: TGTGCCAGCAGTTTAGTATCCCCGGGACAGGGCTACGAGCAGTACTTC